This T cell receptor (beta chain) comes out of a study of T cells after yellow fever vaccination (dated by TCRdb to about 2019). Study-wide context: Libraries from fractions with low cell numbers were prepared with the SMART-Seq v4 Ultra Low Input RNA kit. The cohort comprised two healthy male donors, one aged 18 to 30 and one aged 30 to 40 years. Blood samples were taken at several timepoints before and after primary and secondary immunization, and bulk PBMC replicates and cell subsets were isolated. To track T-cell clones before and after primary and booster YFV17D yellow fever vaccination, bulk TCR alpha and beta repertoires were sequenced longitudinally. Findings and caveats that apply to the study as a whole: A small share of clonotypes was detected in both CD4 and CD8 compartments, with the overlap likely arising from convergent recombination. Computational filtering was required because FACS-sorted repertoires could contain abundant contaminating clonotypes from the bulk population. After the booster, most clones that had expanded after primary vaccination were detected again (about 97% of CD4 and around nine tenths of CD8), suggesting broad maintenance of memory. Compared with the primary T-cell response, the secondary T-cell response was weaker but faster, peaking on day 5 rather than day 15. Because the study included only two donors, the extent to which the findings can be generalized is limited.

The CDR3 holds 14 amino acids from the cysteine to the phenylalanine. Only the CDR3 region is kept as DNA, spanning 42 bases read in frame from base 1. Per the germline V gene (reference sequence), LNHNV is the CDR1 and YYDKDF is the CDR2. The junction carries 10 bases between V and J, which are trimmed by 0 bases and 4 bases respectively. As concerns this clonotype: Its antigen remains unidentified. One base away there is no much larger clone; base qualities are not given.

What the treatment or condition label conveys for this sample: live attenuated yellow fever vaccine strain. At each blood-draw timepoint, two biological replicates of bulk PBMCs were obtained. PBMCs were isolated from peripheral blood using a standard Ficoll-Paque protocol. TriZol was used to extract RNA from bulk PBMCs, CD4 and CD8 fractions, and dextramer-positive and dextramer-negative fractions. TCR cDNA was synthesized by 5'RACE template switching, through which a universal primer site and unique molecular identifiers were introduced. Priming for cDNA synthesis came from both the TCR alpha and TCR beta constant segments. Library amplification involved two PCR steps, and the second step added sample barcodes and sequencing adapters. Sequencing of libraries was performed on Illumina HiSeq 2500 (2x100 bp) or NovaSeq (2x150 bp). The authors' pipeline ran thus. Reads were demultiplexed and collapsed into UMI consensus sequences with MIGEC, and V(D)J alignment was performed with MiXCR. Using edgeR on replicate PBMC samples, clonotypes were called vaccine-responding if FDR was below 0.01 and the log2 fold change was above 5 up to day 15. Each bulk clonotype received a CD4 or CD8 identity based on whether the sequenced CD4 or CD8 repertoire contained that clonotype at higher abundance. Through fastp at Q25 and MiXCR, TCRdb rebuilt clones from the public reads, retaining in-frame beta chains. Entries are consolidated by CDR3 protein sequence, retaining the most common genes and DNA. TCRdb, rather than the study authors, made the V and J calls. Counted in this sample were about 320,000 distinct CDR3 sequences; approximately 7% of them appeared once. The ten largest make up 15% to 20% of the sample.

The clonotype originates from a man younger than 35 who received the YFV17D yellow fever vaccine. The V and J genes are TRBV15 and TRBJ2-7; the D gene cannot be named for sure. The starting material was PBMCs, obtained approximately 47 days after the first yellow fever vaccination. In nucleotides, the sequence is TGTGCCACCAGCAGAGATAGTGGGGTGTACGAGCAGTACTTC. Its translation reads: CATSRDSGVYEQYF.